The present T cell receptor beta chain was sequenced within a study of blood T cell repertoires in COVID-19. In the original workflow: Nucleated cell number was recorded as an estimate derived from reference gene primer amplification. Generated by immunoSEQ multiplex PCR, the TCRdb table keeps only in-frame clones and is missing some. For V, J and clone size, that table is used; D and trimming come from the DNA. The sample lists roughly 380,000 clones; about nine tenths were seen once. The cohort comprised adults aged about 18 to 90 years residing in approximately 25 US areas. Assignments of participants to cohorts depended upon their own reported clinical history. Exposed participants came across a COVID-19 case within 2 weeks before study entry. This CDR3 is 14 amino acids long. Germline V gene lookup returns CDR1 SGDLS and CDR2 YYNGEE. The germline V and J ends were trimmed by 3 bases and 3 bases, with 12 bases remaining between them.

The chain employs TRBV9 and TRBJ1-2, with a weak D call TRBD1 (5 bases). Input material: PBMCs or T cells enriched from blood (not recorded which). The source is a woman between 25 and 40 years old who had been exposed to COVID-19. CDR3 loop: CASSGGASYYGYTF. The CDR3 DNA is TGTGCCAGCAGCGGGGGCGCCTCGTACTATGGCTACACCTTC.